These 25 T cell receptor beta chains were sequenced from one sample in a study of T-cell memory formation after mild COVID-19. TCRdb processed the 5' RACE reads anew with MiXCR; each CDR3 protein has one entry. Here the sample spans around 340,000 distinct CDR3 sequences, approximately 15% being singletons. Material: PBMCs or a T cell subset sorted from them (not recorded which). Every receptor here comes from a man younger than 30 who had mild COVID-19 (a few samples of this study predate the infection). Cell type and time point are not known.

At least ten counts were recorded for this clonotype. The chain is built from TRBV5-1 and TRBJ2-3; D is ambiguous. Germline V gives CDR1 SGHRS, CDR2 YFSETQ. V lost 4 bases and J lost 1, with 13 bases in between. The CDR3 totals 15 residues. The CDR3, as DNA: TGCGCCAGCAGCCCGACGGCCTCTCGCACAGATACGCAGTATTTT. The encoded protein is CASSPTASRTDTQYF. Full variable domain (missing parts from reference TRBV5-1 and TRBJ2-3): KAGVTQTPRYLIKTRGQQVTLSCSPISGHRSVSWYQQTPGQGLQFLFEYFSETQRNKGNFPGRFSGRQFSNSRSEMNVSTLELGDSALYLCASSPTASRTDTQYFGPGTRLTVL.

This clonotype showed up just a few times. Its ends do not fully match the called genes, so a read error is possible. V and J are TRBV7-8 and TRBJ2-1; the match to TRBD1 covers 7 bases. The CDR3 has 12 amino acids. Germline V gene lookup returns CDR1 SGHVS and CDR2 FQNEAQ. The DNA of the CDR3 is TGTGCCAGCAGCCCCCGGCGAGGGACAGAGATATTC. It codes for CASSPRRGTEIF.

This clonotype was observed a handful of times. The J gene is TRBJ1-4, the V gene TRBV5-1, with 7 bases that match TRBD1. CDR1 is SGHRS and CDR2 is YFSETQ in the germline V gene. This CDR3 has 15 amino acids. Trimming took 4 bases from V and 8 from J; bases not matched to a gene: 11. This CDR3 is CASSDPDRAGEKLFF. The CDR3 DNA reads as TGCGCCAGCAGCGACCCCGACAGGGCGGGGGAAAAACTGTTTTTT. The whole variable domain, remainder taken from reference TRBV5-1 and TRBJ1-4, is KAGVTQTPRYLIKTRGQQVTLSCSPISGHRSVSWYQQTPGQGLQFLFEYFSETQRNKGNFPGRFSGRQFSNSRSEMNVSTLELGDSALYLCASSDPDRAGEKLFFGSGTQLSVL.

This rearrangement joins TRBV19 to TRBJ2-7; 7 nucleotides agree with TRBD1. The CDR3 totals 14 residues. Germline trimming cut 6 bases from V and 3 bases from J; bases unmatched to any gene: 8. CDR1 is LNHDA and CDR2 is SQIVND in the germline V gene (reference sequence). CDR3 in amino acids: CASRRSGGNYEQYF. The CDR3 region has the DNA TGTGCCAGTAGGCGATCAGGGGGAAACTACGAGCAGTACTTC.

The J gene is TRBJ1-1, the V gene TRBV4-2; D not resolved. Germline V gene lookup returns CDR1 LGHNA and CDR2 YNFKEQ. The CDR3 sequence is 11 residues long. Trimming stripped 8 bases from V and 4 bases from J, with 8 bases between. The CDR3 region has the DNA TGTGCCAGCCGTTCCGGCACTGAAGCTTTCTTT. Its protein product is CASRSGTEAFF.

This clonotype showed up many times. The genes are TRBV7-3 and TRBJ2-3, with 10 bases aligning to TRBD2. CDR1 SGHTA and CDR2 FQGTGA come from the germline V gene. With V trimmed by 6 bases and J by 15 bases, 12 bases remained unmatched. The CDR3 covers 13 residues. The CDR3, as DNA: TGTGCCAGCAGTTCCGAACCGGGACTAGCGAGATATTTT. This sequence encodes CASSSEPGLARYF.

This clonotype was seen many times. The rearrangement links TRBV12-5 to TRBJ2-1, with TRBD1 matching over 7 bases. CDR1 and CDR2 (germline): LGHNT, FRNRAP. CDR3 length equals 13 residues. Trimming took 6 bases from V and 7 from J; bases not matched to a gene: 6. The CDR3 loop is CASGSGGGNEQFF. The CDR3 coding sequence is TGTGCTAGTGGCTCAGGGGGTGGGAATGAGCAGTTCTTC.

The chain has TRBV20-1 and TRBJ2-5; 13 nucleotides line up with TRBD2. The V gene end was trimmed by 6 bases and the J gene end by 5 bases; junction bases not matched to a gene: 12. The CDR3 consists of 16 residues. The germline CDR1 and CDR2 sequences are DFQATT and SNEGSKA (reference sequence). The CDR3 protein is CSAHPTSGGSQETQYF. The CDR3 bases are TGCAGTGCCCACCCGACTAGCGGGGGGTCGCAGGAGACCCAGTACTTC.

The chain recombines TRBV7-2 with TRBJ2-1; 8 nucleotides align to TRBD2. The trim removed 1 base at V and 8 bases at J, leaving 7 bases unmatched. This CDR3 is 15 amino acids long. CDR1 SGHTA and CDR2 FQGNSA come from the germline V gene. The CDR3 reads CASSLVTSGWDEQFF. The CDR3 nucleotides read TGTGCCAGCAGCTTAGTAACTAGCGGTTGGGATGAGCAGTTCTTC.

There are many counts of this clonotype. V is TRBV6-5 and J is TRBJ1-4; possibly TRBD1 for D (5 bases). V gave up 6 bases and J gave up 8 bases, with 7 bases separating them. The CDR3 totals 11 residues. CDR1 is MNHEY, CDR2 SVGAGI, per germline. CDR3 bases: TGTGCCAGCAGGGCAGGGGAAAAACTGTTTTTT. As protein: CASRAGEKLFF.

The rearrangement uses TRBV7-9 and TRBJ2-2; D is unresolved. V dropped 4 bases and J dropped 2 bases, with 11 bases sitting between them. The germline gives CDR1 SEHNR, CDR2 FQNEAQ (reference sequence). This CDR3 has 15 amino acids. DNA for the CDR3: TGTGCCAGCAGCTCGGGTGGGCTCAACACCGGGGAGCTGTTTTTT. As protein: CASSSGGLNTGELFF.

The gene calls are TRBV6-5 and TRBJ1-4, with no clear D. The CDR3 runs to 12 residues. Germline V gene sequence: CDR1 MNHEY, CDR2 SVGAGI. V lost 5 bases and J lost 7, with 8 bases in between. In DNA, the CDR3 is TGTGCCAGCAGTCAAAATGGTGAAAAACTGTTTTTT. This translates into CASSQNGEKLFF.

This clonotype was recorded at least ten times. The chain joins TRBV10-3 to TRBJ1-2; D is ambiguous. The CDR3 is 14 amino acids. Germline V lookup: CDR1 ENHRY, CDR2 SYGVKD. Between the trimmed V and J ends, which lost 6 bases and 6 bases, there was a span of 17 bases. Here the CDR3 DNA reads TGTGCCATCAGCCCACCAAGAGGGCGGCATGGCTACACCTTC. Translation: CAISPPRGRHGYTF.

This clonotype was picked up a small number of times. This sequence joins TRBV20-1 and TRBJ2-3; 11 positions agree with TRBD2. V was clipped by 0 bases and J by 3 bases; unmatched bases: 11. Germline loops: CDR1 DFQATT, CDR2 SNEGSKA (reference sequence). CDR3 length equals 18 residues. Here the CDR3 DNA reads TGCAGTGCTAGAGATGAGGAGGCTAGCGGGGGGACGACAGATACGCAGTATTTT. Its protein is CSARDEEASGGTTDTQYF.

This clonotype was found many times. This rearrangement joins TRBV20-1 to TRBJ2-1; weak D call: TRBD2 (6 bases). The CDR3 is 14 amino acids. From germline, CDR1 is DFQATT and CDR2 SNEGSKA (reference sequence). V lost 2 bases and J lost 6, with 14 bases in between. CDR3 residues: CSARRGRTFNEQFF. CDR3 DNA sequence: TGCAGTGCTAGACGGGGGAGGACCTTCAATGAGCAGTTCTTC.

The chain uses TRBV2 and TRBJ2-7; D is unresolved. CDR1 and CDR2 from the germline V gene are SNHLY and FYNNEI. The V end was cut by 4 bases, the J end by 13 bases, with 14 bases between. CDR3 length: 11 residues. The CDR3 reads CASSAVGTPYV. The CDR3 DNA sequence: TGTGCCAGCAGTGCGGTTGGAACTCCCTACGTC.

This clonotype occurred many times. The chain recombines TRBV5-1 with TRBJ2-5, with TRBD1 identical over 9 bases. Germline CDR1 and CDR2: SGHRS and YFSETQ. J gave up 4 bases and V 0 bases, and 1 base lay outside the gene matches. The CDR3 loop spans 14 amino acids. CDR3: CASSLEGQGETQYF. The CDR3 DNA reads TGCGCCAGCAGCTTGGAGGGACAGGGAGAGACCCAGTACTTC.

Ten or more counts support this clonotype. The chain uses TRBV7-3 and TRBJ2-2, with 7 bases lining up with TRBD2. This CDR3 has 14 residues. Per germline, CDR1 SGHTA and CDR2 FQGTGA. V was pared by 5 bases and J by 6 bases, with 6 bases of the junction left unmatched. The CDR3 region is CASSPQAGPGELFF. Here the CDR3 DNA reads TGTGCCAGCAGCCCCCAAGCGGGACCCGGGGAGCTGTTTTTT.

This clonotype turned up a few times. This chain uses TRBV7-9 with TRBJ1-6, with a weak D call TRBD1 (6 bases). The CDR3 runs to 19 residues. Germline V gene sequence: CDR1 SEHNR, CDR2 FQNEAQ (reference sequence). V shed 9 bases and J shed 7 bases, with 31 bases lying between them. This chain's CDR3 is CASIAHPVTGPKINSPLHF. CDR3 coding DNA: TGTGCCAGTATTGCCCATCCGGTAACAGGGCCGAAAATCAATTCACCCCTCCACTTT.

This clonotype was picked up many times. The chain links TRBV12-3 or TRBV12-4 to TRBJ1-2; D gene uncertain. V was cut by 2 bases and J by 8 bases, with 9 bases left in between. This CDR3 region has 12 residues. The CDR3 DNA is TGTGCCAGCAGTTTACCGGGCCGGGGCTACACCTTC. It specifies CASSLPGRGYTF.

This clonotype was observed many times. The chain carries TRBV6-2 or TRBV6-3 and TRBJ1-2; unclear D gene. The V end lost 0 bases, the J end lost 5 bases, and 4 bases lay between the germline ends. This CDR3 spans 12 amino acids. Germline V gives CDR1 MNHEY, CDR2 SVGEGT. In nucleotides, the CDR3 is TGTGCCAGCAGTTACTCGGGATATGGCTACACCTTC. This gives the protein CASSYSGYGYTF.

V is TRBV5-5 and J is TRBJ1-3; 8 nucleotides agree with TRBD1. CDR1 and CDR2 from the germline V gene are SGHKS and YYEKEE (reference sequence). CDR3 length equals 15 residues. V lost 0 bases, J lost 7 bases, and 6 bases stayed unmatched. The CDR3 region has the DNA TGTGCCAGCAGCTTGGTGGCAGGGGGCTCGAACACCATATATTTT. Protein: CASSLVAGGSNTIYF.

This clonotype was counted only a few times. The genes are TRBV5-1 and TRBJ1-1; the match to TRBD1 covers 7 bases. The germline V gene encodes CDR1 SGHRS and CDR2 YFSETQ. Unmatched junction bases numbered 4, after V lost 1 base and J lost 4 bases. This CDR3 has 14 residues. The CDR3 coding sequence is TGCGCCAGCAGCTTGCCGACAGGGACCACTGAAGCTTTCTTT. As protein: CASSLPTGTTEAFF.

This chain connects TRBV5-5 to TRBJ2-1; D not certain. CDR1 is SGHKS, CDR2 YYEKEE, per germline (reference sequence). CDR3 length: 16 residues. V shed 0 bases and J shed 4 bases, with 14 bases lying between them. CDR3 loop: CASSLDPMPSYNEQFF. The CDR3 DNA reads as TGTGCCAGCAGCTTGGATCCGATGCCCTCTTACAATGAGCAGTTCTTC.

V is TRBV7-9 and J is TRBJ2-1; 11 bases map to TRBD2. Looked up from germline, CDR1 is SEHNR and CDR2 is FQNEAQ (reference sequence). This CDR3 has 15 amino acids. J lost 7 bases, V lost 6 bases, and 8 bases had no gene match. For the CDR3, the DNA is TGTGCCAGCAGTTTTAGCGGGGGGGCCAGGAATGAGCAGTTCTTC. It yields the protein CASSFSGGARNEQFF.